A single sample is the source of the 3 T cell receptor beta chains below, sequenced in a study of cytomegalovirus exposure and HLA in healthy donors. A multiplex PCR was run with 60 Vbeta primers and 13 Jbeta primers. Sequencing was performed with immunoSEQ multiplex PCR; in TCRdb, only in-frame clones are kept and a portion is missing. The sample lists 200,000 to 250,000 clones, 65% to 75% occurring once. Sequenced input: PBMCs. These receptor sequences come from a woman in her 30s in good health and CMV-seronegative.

CDR3 nucleotides: TGTGCCAGCAGTTATGACTTCTTCACAGATACGCAGTATTTT. This gives the protein CASSYDFFTDTQYF. The chain couples TRBV6-5 to TRBJ2-3, with D unclear. The length of the CDR3 is 14 residues. Deletions cut 3 bases from V and 2 bases from J, with 9 bases between. Germline V gene lookup returns CDR1 MNHEY and CDR2 SVGAGI.

The CDR3, as DNA: TGTGCCTGGAGTGACAGGAATTCACCCCTCCACTTT. Its protein product is CAWSDRNSPLHF. J is TRBJ1-6 and V is TRBV30; a weak D match, TRBD1 (5 bases). The V and J ends lost 1 base and 7 bases respectively, with 5 bases between them. CDR3 length: 12 residues. Germline V lookup: CDR1 GTSNPN, CDR2 SVGIG (reference sequence).

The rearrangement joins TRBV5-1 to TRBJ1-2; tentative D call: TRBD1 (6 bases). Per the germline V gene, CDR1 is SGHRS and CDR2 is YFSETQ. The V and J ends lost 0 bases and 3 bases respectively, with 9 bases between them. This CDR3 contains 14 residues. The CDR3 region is CASSLDRVDYGYTF. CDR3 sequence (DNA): TGCGCCAGCAGCTTGGACAGGGTAGACTATGGCTACACCTTC.